This T cell receptor beta chain was sequenced in a study of shared clonotypes between healthy human individuals. Study at large: Every donor yielded three CD4 naive, three CD4 memory, two CD8 naive and one CD8 memory plate.

Clones were sequenced by immunoSEQ multiplex PCR, and TCRdb holds only the in-frame ones, with some missing. There are 1,500,000 or so clones in the sample; approximately 98.5% occur only once, and around 0.38% lies in the top ten. Regarding the study as a whole: The study sampled only blood, and tissue repertoires likely differ.

Worth noting for this clone: Its antigen is still unknown. The identical CDR3 is also encoded by other nucleotide sequences in the sample.

The study drew its donors from healthy HIV-negative adults without recent acute infections or vaccinations. CD4+ cells yielded CD45RA+ naive and CD45RA-negative memory subsets. The TCR originated in a young man in good health. Sequencing was carried out using naive CD4+ T cells sorted from blood. Subset: CD45RA+ positively selected.

The CDR3 spells CASSPGGSGANVLTF. CDR3 sequence (DNA): TGTGCCAGCTCACCAGGGGGCTCTGGGGCCAACGTCCTGACTTTC. V and J are TRBV18 and TRBJ2-6; D is tentatively TRBD1 or TRBD2 (5 bases each). Germline assignment: CDR1 KGHSH and CDR2 LQKENI. The CDR3 spans 15 residues. V was clipped by 2 bases and J by 0 bases, with 5 bases between them.